A selection of T cell receptor beta chains follows, all from one sample in a study of CD8 T cells in Susac syndrome. TCRdb processed the immunoSEQ multiplex PCR reads anew with MiXCR; each CDR3 protein has one entry. This table holds approximately 71,000 distinct CDR3 sequences, roughly 95% found once. Sequences were obtained from CD4+ T cells from PBMCs. The origin of the receptors is a human donor with multiple sclerosis. The CDR3 runs from the conserved cysteine through the conserved F or W. Fields, in order: D gene, clone size, J gene, V gene, CDR3 length, CDR3 protein, CDR3 DNA. The D gene is left open where the match is weak. The size of a clone is reported for some rows only, either as once, few or many, or as a class for expanded clones.

D gene: -
clone size: -
J gene: TRBJ1-1
V gene: TRBV29-1
CDR3 length: 12
CDR3 protein: CSVGELNTEAFF
CDR3 DNA: TGCAGCGTTGGGGAGCTGAACACTGAAGCTTTCTTT

D gene: TRBD2
clone size: -
J gene: TRBJ2-7
V gene: TRBV3-1
CDR3 length: 16
CDR3 protein: CASSQAASGGSYEQYF
CDR3 DNA: TGTGCCAGCAGCCAAGCGGCTAGCGGGGGGTCCTACGAGCAGTACTTC

D gene: -
clone size: -
J gene: TRBJ1-2
V gene: TRBV29-1
CDR3 length: 13
CDR3 protein: CSVELGRNYGYTF
CDR3 DNA: TGCAGCGTCGAACTGGGACGGAACTATGGCTACACCTTC

D gene: -
clone size: -
J gene: TRBJ2-3
V gene: TRBV7-9
CDR3 length: 14
CDR3 protein: CASSPWSSTDTQYF
CDR3 DNA: TGTGCCAGCAGCCCGTGGTCCAGCACAGATACGCAGTATTTT

D gene: TRBD1
clone size: once
J gene: TRBJ2-3
V gene: TRBV5-4
CDR3 length: 14
CDR3 protein: CASSSRQGRDTQYF
CDR3 DNA: TGTGCCAGCAGCTCCCGACAGGGAAGAGATACGCAGTATTTT

D gene: TRBD1
clone size: -
J gene: TRBJ1-1
V gene: TRBV20-1
CDR3 length: 13
CDR3 protein: CSARYRGYTEAFF
CDR3 DNA: TGCAGTGCTAGATACAGGGGGTACACTGAAGCTTTCTTT

D gene: -
clone size: once
J gene: TRBJ2-7
V gene: TRBV29-1
CDR3 length: 12
CDR3 protein: CSAEMASYEQYF
CDR3 DNA: TGCAGCGCCGAAATGGCCTCCTACGAGCAGTACTTC

D gene: -
clone size: -
J gene: TRBJ2-7
V gene: TRBV7-9
CDR3 length: 15
CDR3 protein: CASSFPVSGGGEQYF
CDR3 DNA: TGTGCCAGCAGCTTTCCCGTTTCTGGGGGCGGCGAGCAGTACTTC

D gene: -
clone size: -
J gene: TRBJ2-3
V gene: TRBV20-1
CDR3 length: 12
CDR3 protein: CSAQTTPDTQYF
CDR3 DNA: TGCAGTGCACAGACGACTCCAGATACGCAGTATTTT

D gene: TRBD2
clone size: -
J gene: TRBJ2-2
V gene: TRBV29-1
CDR3 length: 16
CDR3 protein: CSVATSGGARPGELFF
CDR3 DNA: TGCAGCGTTGCGACTAGCGGGGGGGCCCGGCCCGGGGAGCTGTTTTTT

D gene: TRBD1
clone size: -
J gene: TRBJ1-5
V gene: TRBV4-1
CDR3 length: 15
CDR3 protein: CASSHPGQWGQPQHF
CDR3 DNA: TGCGCCAGCAGCCATCCGGGACAGTGGGGTCAGCCCCAGCATTTT

D gene: -
clone size: -
J gene: TRBJ2-1
V gene: TRBV2
CDR3 length: 15
CDR3 protein: CASSDVRTVNPGQFF
CDR3 DNA: TGTGCCAGCAGTGACGTACGGACAGTGAATCCGGGGCAGTTCTTC

D gene: -
clone size: -
J gene: TRBJ2-7
V gene: TRBV19
CDR3 length: 13
CDR3 protein: CASRARGSNEQYF
CDR3 DNA: TGTGCCAGTAGAGCTAGGGGATCCAACGAGCAGTACTTC

D gene: -
clone size: -
J gene: TRBJ2-3
V gene: TRBV29-1
CDR3 length: 12
CDR3 protein: CSVEARRDTQYF
CDR3 DNA: TGCAGCGTTGAAGCCAGGCGGGATACGCAGTATTTT

D gene: -
clone size: few
J gene: TRBJ2-5
V gene: TRBV3-1
CDR3 length: 10
CDR3 protein: CASSQETQYF
CDR3 DNA: TGTGCCAGCAGCCAAGAGACCCAGTACTTC

D gene: TRBD2
clone size: once
J gene: TRBJ2-5
V gene: TRBV12-3/TRBV12-4
CDR3 length: 15
CDR3 protein: CASTVLAGFQETQYF
CDR3 DNA: TGTGCCAGCACCGTACTAGCGGGCTTCCAAGAGACCCAGTACTTC

D gene: -
clone size: -
J gene: TRBJ1-6
V gene: TRBV6-5
CDR3 length: 13
CDR3 protein: CASRQGLRSPLHF
CDR3 DNA: TGTGCCAGCAGGCAGGGGTTGCGTTCACCCCTCCACTTT

D gene: TRBD1
clone size: -
J gene: TRBJ1-2
V gene: TRBV18
CDR3 length: 13
CDR3 protein: CASSPQTGNGYTF
CDR3 DNA: TGTGCCAGCTCACCCCAGACAGGGAATGGCTACACCTTC

D gene: -
clone size: -
J gene: TRBJ2-7
V gene: TRBV12-3/TRBV12-4
CDR3 length: 14
CDR3 protein: CASRPHIRNYEQYF
CDR3 DNA: TGTGCCAGCAGGCCCCATATTAGGAACTACGAGCAGTACTTC

D gene: TRBD2
clone size: once
J gene: TRBJ2-1
V gene: TRBV27
CDR3 length: 16
CDR3 protein: CASRAGLAGRYNEQFF
CDR3 DNA: TGTGCCAGCAGGGCCGGACTAGCGGGGCGTTACAATGAGCAGTTCTTC

D gene: TRBD2
clone size: -
J gene: TRBJ2-7
V gene: TRBV11-2
CDR3 length: 17
CDR3 protein: CASSLDLIAGGHYEQYF
CDR3 DNA: TGTGCCAGCAGCTTAGATTTGATAGCGGGGGGCCACTACGAGCAGTACTTC

D gene: -
clone size: -
J gene: TRBJ2-5
V gene: TRBV11-2
CDR3 length: 14
CDR3 protein: CASSLGAIQETQYF
CDR3 DNA: TGTGCCAGCAGCCTAGGGGCGATACAAGAGACCCAGTACTTC

D gene: -
clone size: once
J gene: TRBJ2-5
V gene: TRBV3-1
CDR3 length: 12
CDR3 protein: CAAGDSQETQYF
CDR3 DNA: TGTGCCGCGGGGGACAGCCAAGAGACCCAGTACTTC

D gene: TRBD1
clone size: -
J gene: TRBJ1-5
V gene: TRBV28
CDR3 length: 15
CDR3 protein: CASSSDRVRNQPQHF
CDR3 DNA: TGTGCCAGCAGTTCCGACAGGGTCAGGAATCAGCCCCAGCATTTT

D gene: -
clone size: -
J gene: TRBJ2-5
V gene: TRBV6-5
CDR3 length: 14
CDR3 protein: CASRKGQVQETQYF
CDR3 DNA: TGTGCCAGCAGAAAAGGGCAGGTCCAAGAGACCCAGTACTTC

D gene: -
clone size: -
J gene: TRBJ2-3
V gene: TRBV4-1
CDR3 length: 14
CDR3 protein: CASSQPGGLGTQYF
CDR3 DNA: TGCGCCAGCAGCCAACCTGGGGGACTCGGTACGCAGTATTTT

D gene: -
clone size: -
J gene: TRBJ2-7
V gene: TRBV3-1
CDR3 length: 13
CDR3 protein: CASSQEEGGEQYF
CDR3 DNA: TGTGCCAGCAGCCAGGAGGAAGGCGGCGAGCAGTACTTC

D gene: -
clone size: -
J gene: TRBJ2-5
V gene: TRBV5-4
CDR3 length: 13
CDR3 protein: CASSSPDQETQYF
CDR3 DNA: TGTGCCAGCAGCTCTCCGGACCAAGAGACCCAGTACTTC

D gene: -
clone size: -
J gene: TRBJ2-7
V gene: TRBV12-3/TRBV12-4
CDR3 length: 14
CDR3 protein: CASSFLSLSYEQYF
CDR3 DNA: TGTGCCAGCAGTTTTCTGTCCCTCTCCTACGAGCAGTACTTC

D gene: TRBD2
clone size: -
J gene: TRBJ2-3
V gene: TRBV12-3/TRBV12-4
CDR3 length: 15
CDR3 protein: CASSPSGGRADTQYF
CDR3 DNA: TGTGCCAGCAGTCCTAGCGGGGGGCGGGCGGATACGCAGTATTTT

D gene: -
clone size: -
J gene: TRBJ1-1
V gene: TRBV5-1
CDR3 length: 12
CDR3 protein: CASSLVGSEAFF
CDR3 DNA: TGCGCCAGCAGCTTGGTTGGCTCGGAAGCTTTCTTT

D gene: TRBD1
clone size: -
J gene: TRBJ2-7
V gene: TRBV7-9
CDR3 length: 15
CDR3 protein: CASSRYGTERGEQYF
CDR3 DNA: TGTGCCAGCAGCCGCTATGGGACAGAGCGTGGGGAGCAGTACTTC

D gene: -
clone size: -
J gene: TRBJ1-1
V gene: TRBV25-1
CDR3 length: 13
CDR3 protein: CASNLRRCTEAFF
CDR3 DNA: TGTGCCAGCAATCTCAGGAGATGCACTGAAGCTTTCTTT

D gene: TRBD1
clone size: -
J gene: TRBJ1-2
V gene: TRBV7-9
CDR3 length: 14
CDR3 protein: CASSLGDRGEGYTF
CDR3 DNA: TGTGCCAGCAGCTTAGGGGACAGGGGTGAAGGCTACACCTTC

D gene: -
clone size: -
J gene: TRBJ1-6
V gene: TRBV5-1
CDR3 length: 16
CDR3 protein: CASSPRGDRSNSPLHF
CDR3 DNA: TGCGCCAGCAGCCCGAGGGGGGATCGGAGTAATTCACCCCTCCACTTT

D gene: -
clone size: -
J gene: TRBJ2-6
V gene: TRBV5-6
CDR3 length: 15
CDR3 protein: CASSFGLPGANVLTF
CDR3 DNA: TGTGCCAGCAGCTTTGGCCTCCCTGGGGCCAACGTCCTGACTTTC

D gene: -
clone size: -
J gene: TRBJ2-7
V gene: TRBV20-1
CDR3 length: 12
CDR3 protein: CSAGRNRDEQYF
CDR3 DNA: TGCAGTGCGGGCCGGAACCGAGACGAGCAGTACTTC

D gene: -
clone size: -
J gene: TRBJ2-7
V gene: TRBV20-1
CDR3 length: 17
CDR3 protein: CSARVPYRDPSSYEQYF
CDR3 DNA: TGCAGTGCTAGAGTACCTTATCGGGACCCAAGCTCCTACGAGCAGTACTTC

D gene: TRBD1
clone size: -
J gene: TRBJ2-5
V gene: TRBV12-3/TRBV12-4
CDR3 length: 14
CDR3 protein: CASSLAGQEETQYF
CDR3 DNA: TGTGCCAGCAGTTTGGCGGGACAGGAAGAGACCCAGTACTTC

D gene: TRBD1
clone size: few
J gene: TRBJ1-2
V gene: TRBV6-6
CDR3 length: 15
CDR3 protein: CASRPQGGSFYGYTF
CDR3 DNA: TGTGCCAGCCGTCCTCAGGGGGGTTCCTTCTATGGCTACACCTTC

D gene: -
clone size: -
J gene: TRBJ2-5
V gene: TRBV29-1
CDR3 length: 12
CDR3 protein: CSVRGVGETQYF
CDR3 DNA: TGCAGCGTTCGCGGTGTAGGTGAGACCCAGTACTTC

D gene: -
clone size: -
J gene: TRBJ2-3
V gene: TRBV4-3
CDR3 length: 16
CDR3 protein: CASSQDSWGAGDTQYF
CDR3 DNA: TGCGCCAGCAGCCAAGATTCTTGGGGGGCGGGGGATACGCAGTATTTT